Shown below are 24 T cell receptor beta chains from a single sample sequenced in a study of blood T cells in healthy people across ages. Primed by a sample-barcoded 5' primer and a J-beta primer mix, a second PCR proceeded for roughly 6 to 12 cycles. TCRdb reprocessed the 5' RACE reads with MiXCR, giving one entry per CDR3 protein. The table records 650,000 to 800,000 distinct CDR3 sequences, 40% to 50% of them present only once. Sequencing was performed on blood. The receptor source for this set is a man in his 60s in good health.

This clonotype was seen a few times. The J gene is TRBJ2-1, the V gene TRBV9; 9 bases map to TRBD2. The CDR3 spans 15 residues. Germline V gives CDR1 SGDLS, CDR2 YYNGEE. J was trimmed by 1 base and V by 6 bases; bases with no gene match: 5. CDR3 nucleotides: TGTGCCAGCACAACAGCGGGGGGATCCTACAATGAGCAGTTCTTC. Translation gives CASTTAGGSYNEQFF.

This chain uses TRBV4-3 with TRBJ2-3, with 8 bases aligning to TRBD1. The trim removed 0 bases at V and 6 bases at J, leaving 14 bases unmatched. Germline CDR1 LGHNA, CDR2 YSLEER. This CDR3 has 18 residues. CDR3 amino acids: CASSQDWGARGRRDTQYF. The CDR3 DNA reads TGCGCCAGCAGCCAAGATTGGGGAGCCAGGGGGCGAAGGGATACGCAGTATTTT.

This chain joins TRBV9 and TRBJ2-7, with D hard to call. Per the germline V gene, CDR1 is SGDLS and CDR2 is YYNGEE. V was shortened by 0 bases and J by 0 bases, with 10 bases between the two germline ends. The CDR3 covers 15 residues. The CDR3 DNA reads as TGTGCCAGCAGCGTAGGGCCAGGTGTCTCCTACGAGCAGTACTTC. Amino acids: CASSVGPGVSYEQYF.

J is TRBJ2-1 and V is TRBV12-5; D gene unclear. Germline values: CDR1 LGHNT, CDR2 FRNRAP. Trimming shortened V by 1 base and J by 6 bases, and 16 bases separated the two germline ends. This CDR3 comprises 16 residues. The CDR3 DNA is TGTGCTAGTGGTTTGGCCCATGACGCCTGGGGCAATGAGCAGTTCTTC. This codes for CASGLAHDAWGNEQFF.

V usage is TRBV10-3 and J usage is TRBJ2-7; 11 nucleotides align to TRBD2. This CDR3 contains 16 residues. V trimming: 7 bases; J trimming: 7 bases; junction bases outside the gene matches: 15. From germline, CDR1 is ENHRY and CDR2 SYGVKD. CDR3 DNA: TGTGCCATCACCCAACTAGCGGGGGTCCTCGGGAATGAGCAGTACTTC. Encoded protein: CAITQLAGVLGNEQYF.

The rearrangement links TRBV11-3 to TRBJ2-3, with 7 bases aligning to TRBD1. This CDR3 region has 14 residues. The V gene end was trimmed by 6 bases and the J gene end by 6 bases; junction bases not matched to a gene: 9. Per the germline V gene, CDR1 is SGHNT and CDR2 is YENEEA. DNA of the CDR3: TGTGCCAGCAGGACTATCACAGGGGAGGATACGCAGTATTTT. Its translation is CASRTITGEDTQYF.

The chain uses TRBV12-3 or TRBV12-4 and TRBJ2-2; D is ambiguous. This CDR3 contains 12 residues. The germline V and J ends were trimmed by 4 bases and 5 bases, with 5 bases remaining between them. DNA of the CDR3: TGTGCCAGCAGTTCGACTACCGGGGAGCTGTTTTTT. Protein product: CASSSTTGELFF.

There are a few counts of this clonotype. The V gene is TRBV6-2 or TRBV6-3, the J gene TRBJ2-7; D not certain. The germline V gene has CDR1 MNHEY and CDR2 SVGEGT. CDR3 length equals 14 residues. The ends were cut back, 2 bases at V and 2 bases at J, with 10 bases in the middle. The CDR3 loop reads CASSYGLGPYEQYF. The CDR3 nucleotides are TGTGCCAGCAGTTACGGGTTAGGCCCCTACGAGCAGTACTTC.

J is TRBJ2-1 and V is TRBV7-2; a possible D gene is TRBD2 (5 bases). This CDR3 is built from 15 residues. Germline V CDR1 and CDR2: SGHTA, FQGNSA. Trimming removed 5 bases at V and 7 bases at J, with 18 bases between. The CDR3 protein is CASSRAGSARNEQFF. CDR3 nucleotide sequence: TGTGCCAGCAGCAGGGCGGGCAGCGCTCGAAATGAGCAGTTCTTC.

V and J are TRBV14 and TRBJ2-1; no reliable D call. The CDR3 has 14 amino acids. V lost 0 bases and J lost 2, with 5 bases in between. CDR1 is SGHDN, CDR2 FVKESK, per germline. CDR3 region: CASSQDQTYNEQFF. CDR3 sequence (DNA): TGTGCCAGCAGCCAAGACCAAACCTACAATGAGCAGTTCTTC.

The CDR3 loop is CASSRATDTQYF. The DNA of the CDR3 is TGCGCCAGCAGTCGCGCCACAGATACGCAGTATTTT. The V call is TRBV10-1, the J call TRBJ2-3; D is unresolved. Germline V gives CDR1 WNHNN, CDR2 SYGVQD (reference sequence). The CDR3 spans 12 residues. Trimming took 5 bases from V and 2 from J, leaving 5 bases between them.

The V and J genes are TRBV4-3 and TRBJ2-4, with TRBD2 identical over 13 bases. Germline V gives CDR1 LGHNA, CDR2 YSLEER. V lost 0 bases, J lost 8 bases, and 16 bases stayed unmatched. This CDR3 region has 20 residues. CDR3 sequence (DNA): TGCGCCAGCAGCCAAGAGGGCGGCAGACTAGCGGGGGGTGGGAGGGACATTCAGTACTTC. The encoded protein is CASSQEGGRLAGGGRDIQYF.

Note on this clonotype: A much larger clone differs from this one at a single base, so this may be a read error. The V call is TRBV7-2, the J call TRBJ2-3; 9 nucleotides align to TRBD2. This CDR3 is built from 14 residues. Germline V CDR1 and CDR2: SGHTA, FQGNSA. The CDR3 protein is CACSRSGGTDTQYF. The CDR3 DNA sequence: TGTGCCTGCAGCCGCAGCGGGGGGACGGATACGCAGTATTTT.

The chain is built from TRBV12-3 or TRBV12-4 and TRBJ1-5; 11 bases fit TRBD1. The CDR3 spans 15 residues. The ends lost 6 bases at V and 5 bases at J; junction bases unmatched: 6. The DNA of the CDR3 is TGTGCCAGCAGGGAGGGACAGGGGGATCATCAGCCCCAGCATTTT. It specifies CASREGQGDHQPQHF.

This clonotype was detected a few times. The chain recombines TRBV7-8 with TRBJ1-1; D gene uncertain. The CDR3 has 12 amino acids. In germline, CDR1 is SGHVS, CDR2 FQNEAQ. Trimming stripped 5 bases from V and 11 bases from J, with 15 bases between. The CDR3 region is CASSPQVLGAFF. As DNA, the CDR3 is TGTGCCAGCAGCCCGCAGGTGCTAGGGGCTTTCTTT.

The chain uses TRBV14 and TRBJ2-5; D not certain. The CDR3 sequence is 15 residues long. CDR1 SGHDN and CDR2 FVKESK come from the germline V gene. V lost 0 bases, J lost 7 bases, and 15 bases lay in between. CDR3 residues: CASSQDLGSGGTQYF. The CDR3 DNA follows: TGTGCCAGCAGCCAAGATCTCGGGTCCGGTGGGACCCAGTACTTC.

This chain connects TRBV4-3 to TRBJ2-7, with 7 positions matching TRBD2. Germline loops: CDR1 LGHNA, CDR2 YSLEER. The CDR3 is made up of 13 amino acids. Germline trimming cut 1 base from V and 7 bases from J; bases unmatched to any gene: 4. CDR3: CASSQASGNEQYF. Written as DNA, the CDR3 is TGCGCCAGCAGCCAAGCTAGCGGCAATGAGCAGTACTTC.

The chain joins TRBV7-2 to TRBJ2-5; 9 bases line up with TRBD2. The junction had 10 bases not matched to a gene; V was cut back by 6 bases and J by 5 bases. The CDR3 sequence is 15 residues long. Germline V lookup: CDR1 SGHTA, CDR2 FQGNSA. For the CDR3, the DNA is TGTGCCAGCAGTGCCCAAAGGACTAGCGACGAGACCCAGTACTTC. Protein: CASSAQRTSDETQYF.

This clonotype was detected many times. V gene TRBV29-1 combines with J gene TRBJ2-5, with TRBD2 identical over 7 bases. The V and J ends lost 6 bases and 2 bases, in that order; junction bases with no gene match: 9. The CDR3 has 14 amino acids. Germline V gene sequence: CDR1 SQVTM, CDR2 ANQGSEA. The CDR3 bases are TGCAGCGTCGCTCGAGGCGGGGGACAAGAGACCCAGTACTTC. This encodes CSVARGGGQETQYF.

The CDR3 nucleotides read TGTGCCAGCTCACTCTCAGGGGGCTCAAACACCGGGGAGCTGTTTTTT. Translated, it gives CASSLSGGSNTGELFF. The gene calls are TRBV4-2 and TRBJ2-2, with 8 positions matching TRBD1. The CDR3 totals 16 residues. V was pared by 8 bases and J by 2 bases, with 10 bases of the junction left unmatched. Per germline, CDR1 LGHNA and CDR2 YNFKEQ.

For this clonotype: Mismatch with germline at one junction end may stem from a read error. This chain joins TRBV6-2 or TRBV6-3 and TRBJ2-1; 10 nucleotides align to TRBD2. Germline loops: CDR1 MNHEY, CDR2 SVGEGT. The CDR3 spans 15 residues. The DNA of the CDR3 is TGTGCCGGCAGTTTAGCGGGGGGTTCCTACAATGAGCAGTTCTTC. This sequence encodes CAGSLAGGSYNEQFF.

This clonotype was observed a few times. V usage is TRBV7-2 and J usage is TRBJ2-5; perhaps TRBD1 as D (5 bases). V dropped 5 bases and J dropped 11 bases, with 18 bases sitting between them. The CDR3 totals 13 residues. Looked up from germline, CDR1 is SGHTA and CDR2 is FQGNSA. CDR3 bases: TGTGCCAGCAGCCCAGGGAACCCTACGAGGCAGTACTTC. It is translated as CASSPGNPTRQYF.

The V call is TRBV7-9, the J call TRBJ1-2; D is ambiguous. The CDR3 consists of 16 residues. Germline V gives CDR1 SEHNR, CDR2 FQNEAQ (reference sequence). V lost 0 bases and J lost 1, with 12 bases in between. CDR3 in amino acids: CASSLASHVLNYGYTF. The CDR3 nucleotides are TGTGCCAGCAGCTTAGCCTCCCACGTACTTAACTATGGCTACACCTTC.

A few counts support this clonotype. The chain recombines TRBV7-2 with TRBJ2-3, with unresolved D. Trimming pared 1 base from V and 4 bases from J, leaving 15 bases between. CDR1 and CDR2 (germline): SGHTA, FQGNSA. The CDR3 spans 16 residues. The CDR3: CASSLGGVSVADTQYF. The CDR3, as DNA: TGTGCCAGCAGCTTAGGTGGGGTCTCCGTCGCAGATACGCAGTATTTT.